This note documents a single T cell receptor beta chain sequence. Its antigen is still unknown. The PCR had 60 Vbeta and 13 Jbeta primers. Sequencing was performed with immunoSEQ multiplex PCR; in TCRdb, only in-frame clones are kept and a portion is missing. The sample contains approximately 150,000 clones, just under 85% of which appear only once. These data come from a study of cytomegalovirus exposure and HLA in healthy donors. The study, taken as a whole, reports: Follow-up analysis later connected one missense variant in DCLRE1C with trimming of TCR beta V- and J-genes. There were about 160 TCR beta chains listed as cytomegalovirus-associated.

The CDR3 extends over 18 amino acids. Germline V gene data show CDR1 as SGHRS and CDR2 as YFSETQ. The V end lost 0 bases, the J end lost 0 bases, and 18 bases lay between the germline ends. This clonotype originated in a woman aged 55-75 years in good health and CMV-seropositive. The sample taken for sequencing was PBMCs. The chain links TRBV5-1 to TRBJ1-2; the D gene is possibly TRBD1 (5 bases). For the CDR3, the DNA is TGCGCCAGCAGCTTGGGGGGGGGAGCAACGGCGGCTAACTATGGCTACACCTTC. It is translated as CASSLGGGATAANYGYTF.